Listed below are T cell receptor beta chains from one sample, sequenced in a study of blood T cell repertoires in COVID-19. Produced via immunoSEQ multiplex PCR; TCRdb's table is partial and in-frame only. The sample lists roughly 220,000 clones, roughly 88% seen once, with 2.2% in the top ten. The material sequenced was peripheral blood. The source is a young man who had recovered from COVID-19. The CDR3 runs from the conserved cysteine through the conserved F or W. The order of the fields is J gene, V gene, D gene, clone size, CDR3 protein, CDR3 DNA. The D gene is left open where the match is weak. Size values are once, few and many counts, or a class for expanded clones, and some rows have none.

J gene: TRBJ1-4
V gene: TRBV19
D gene: TRBD1
clone size: -
CDR3 protein: CASSSGGQGEKLFF
CDR3 DNA: TGTGCCAGTAGTAGTGGGGGACAGGGTGAAAAACTGTTTTTT

J gene: TRBJ1-6
V gene: TRBV3-1/TRBV3-2
D gene: -
clone size: -
CDR3 protein: CASSHFPAGAYNSPLHF
CDR3 DNA: TGTGCCAGCAGCCACTTCCCGGCAGGGGCCTATAATTCACCCCTCCACTTT

J gene: TRBJ2-7
V gene: TRBV10-3
D gene: TRBD1
clone size: -
CDR3 protein: CAIRDREAYEQYF
CDR3 DNA: TGTGCCATCAGGGACAGGGAGGCCTACGAGCAGTACTTC

J gene: TRBJ1-4
V gene: TRBV5-4
D gene: -
clone size: -
CDR3 protein: CASSSPTREGQKLFF
CDR3 DNA: TGTGCCAGCAGCTCACCGACCCGCGAGGGCCAAAAACTGTTTTTT

J gene: TRBJ1-1
V gene: TRBV27
D gene: TRBD1
clone size: -
CDR3 protein: CASSGWTGSGTEAFF
CDR3 DNA: TGTGCCAGCAGTGGATGGACAGGGTCGGGCACTGAAGCTTTCTTT

J gene: TRBJ1-1
V gene: TRBV13
D gene: -
clone size: -
CDR3 protein: CASSLAVVTEAFF
CDR3 DNA: TGTGCCAGCAGCTTAGCGGTGGTCACTGAAGCTTTCTTT

J gene: TRBJ2-5
V gene: TRBV10-3
D gene: -
clone size: many
CDR3 protein: CATSPAEPTALYQETQYF
CDR3 DNA: TGTGCCACCTCTCCGGCGGAACCGACAGCATTATACCAAGAGACCCAGTACTTC

J gene: TRBJ1-3
V gene: TRBV6-5
D gene: -
clone size: -
CDR3 protein: CVAWGRGNTIYF
CDR3 DNA: TGCGTCGCGTGGGGCCGGGGAAACACCATATATTTT

J gene: TRBJ1-6
V gene: TRBV5-1
D gene: -
clone size: -
CDR3 protein: CASSSRLQGGSSPLHF
CDR3 DNA: TGCGCCAGCAGCTCGAGACTACAGGGTGGGAGTTCACCCCTCCACTTT

J gene: TRBJ1-1
V gene: TRBV2
D gene: -
clone size: once
CDR3 protein: CATEHRSYTEAFF
CDR3 DNA: TGTGCCACGGAGCACAGGTCTTACACTGAAGCTTTCTTT

J gene: TRBJ1-2
V gene: TRBV29-1
D gene: -
clone size: few
CDR3 protein: CSVDNNYGYTF
CDR3 DNA: TGCAGCGTTGACAATAACTATGGCTACACCTTC

J gene: TRBJ1-2
V gene: TRBV24-1
D gene: TRBD1
clone size: -
CDR3 protein: CATSGGQGYGYTF
CDR3 DNA: TGTGCCACCAGTGGCGGACAGGGCTATGGCTACACCTTC

J gene: TRBJ1-1
V gene: TRBV27
D gene: TRBD1
clone size: -
CDR3 protein: CASSSRTGRGTEAFF
CDR3 DNA: TGTGCCAGCAGTTCCCGGACAGGCCGGGGGACTGAAGCTTTCTTT

J gene: TRBJ1-1
V gene: TRBV29-1
D gene: -
clone size: once
CDR3 protein: CSAKHELDTEAFF
CDR3 DNA: TGCAGCGCCAAGCATGAATTGGACACTGAAGCTTTCTTT

J gene: TRBJ1-3
V gene: TRBV7-2
D gene: -
clone size: few
CDR3 protein: CASSPSRMGNTIYF
CDR3 DNA: TGTGCCAGCAGCCCCTCCAGGATGGGAAACACCATATATTTT

J gene: TRBJ1-2
V gene: TRBV7-9
D gene: -
clone size: few
CDR3 protein: CASSLARVRISGYTF
CDR3 DNA: TGTGCCAGCAGCTTAGCGAGGGTGCGTATAAGTGGCTACACCTTC

J gene: TRBJ2-2
V gene: TRBV19
D gene: -
clone size: few
CDR3 protein: CASSIWGEYTGELFF
CDR3 DNA: TGTGCCAGTAGTATTTGGGGGGAATACACCGGGGAGCTGTTTTTT

J gene: TRBJ1-5
V gene: TRBV27
D gene: -
clone size: -
CDR3 protein: CASSMQGNNQPQHF
CDR3 DNA: TGTGCCAGCAGTATGCAGGGAAACAATCAGCCCCAGCATTTT

J gene: TRBJ1-4
V gene: TRBV4-1
D gene: -
clone size: few
CDR3 protein: CATRGEANEKLFF
CDR3 DNA: TGCGCCACCCGGGGGGAAGCTAATGAAAAACTGTTTTTT

J gene: TRBJ1-1
V gene: TRBV27
D gene: -
clone size: -
CDR3 protein: CASSPGGAAMRTEAFF
CDR3 DNA: TGTGCCAGCAGTCCGGGTGGGGCAGCCATGAGAACTGAAGCTTTCTTT

J gene: TRBJ2-1
V gene: TRBV7-6
D gene: TRBD2
clone size: -
CDR3 protein: CASSLGLAGGINEQFF
CDR3 DNA: TGTGCCAGCAGCTTAGGGCTAGCGGGGGGAATCAATGAGCAGTTCTTC

J gene: TRBJ1-3
V gene: TRBV15
D gene: -
clone size: once
CDR3 protein: CATSRDVGTSGNTIYF
CDR3 DNA: TGTGCCACCAGCAGAGATGTGGGCACCTCTGGAAACACCATATATTTT

J gene: TRBJ1-1
V gene: TRBV7-9
D gene: -
clone size: -
CDR3 protein: CASSLEPPVVAFF
CDR3 DNA: TGTGCCAGCAGCTTAGAGCCTCCCGTTGTAGCTTTCTTT

J gene: TRBJ2-3
V gene: TRBV2
D gene: TRBD2
clone size: -
CDR3 protein: CASRIAGGTDTQYF
CDR3 DNA: TGTGCCAGCAGAATAGCGGGGGGCACAGATACGCAGTATTTT

J gene: TRBJ2-7
V gene: TRBV6-5
D gene: -
clone size: -
CDR3 protein: CASSSLSAGYEQYF
CDR3 DNA: TGTGCCAGCAGTTCCCTGTCGGCGGGTTACGAGCAGTACTTC

J gene: TRBJ1-2
V gene: TRBV5-6
D gene: -
clone size: -
CDR3 protein: CASSGGHLANYGYTF
CDR3 DNA: TGTGCCAGCAGCGGGGGACACCTAGCTAACTATGGCTACACCTTC

J gene: TRBJ2-7
V gene: TRBV21-1
D gene: -
clone size: -
CDR3 protein: CASSHPRLARVYEQYF
CDR3 DNA: TGTGCCAGCAGCCACCCGAGACTAGCGCGAGTTTACGAGCAGTACTTC

J gene: TRBJ1-2
V gene: TRBV18
D gene: -
clone size: -
CDR3 protein: CASSPNGEGGYTF
CDR3 DNA: TGTGCCAGCTCACCAAATGGGGAGGGCGGCTACACCTTC

J gene: TRBJ1-1
V gene: TRBV6-5
D gene: -
clone size: -
CDR3 protein: CASSYGAGARGTEAFF
CDR3 DNA: TGTGCCAGCAGTTACGGCGCAGGGGCGCGAGGGACTGAAGCTTTCTTT

J gene: TRBJ2-2
V gene: TRBV11-3
D gene: TRBD2
clone size: medium-sized
CDR3 protein: CASSLDQGGSRRTGELFF
CDR3 DNA: TGTGCCAGCAGCTTAGATCAGGGAGGGTCAAGGCGCACCGGGGAGCTGTTTTTT

J gene: TRBJ2-7
V gene: TRBV5-6
D gene: -
clone size: -
CDR3 protein: CASSLRGSASYEQYF
CDR3 DNA: TGTGCCAGCAGCTTGAGAGGGAGCGCCTCCTACGAGCAGTACTTC

J gene: TRBJ2-1
V gene: TRBV6-5
D gene: TRBD1
clone size: -
CDR3 protein: CASRISGQGERQFF
CDR3 DNA: TGTGCCAGCAGGATTTCGGGACAGGGGGAAAGGCAGTTCTTC

J gene: TRBJ2-7
V gene: TRBV2
D gene: TRBD1
clone size: -
CDR3 protein: CASSEARDRDYEQYF
CDR3 DNA: TGTGCCAGCAGTGAAGCCCGTGACAGGGACTACGAGCAGTACTTC

J gene: TRBJ1-2
V gene: TRBV18
D gene: -
clone size: -
CDR3 protein: CASSPPVGSANYGYTF
CDR3 DNA: TGTGCCAGCTCACCACCGGTCGGGTCAGCTAACTATGGCTACACCTTC

J gene: TRBJ2-2
V gene: TRBV2
D gene: -
clone size: -
CDR3 protein: CASIRGAGGSNTGELFF
CDR3 DNA: TGTGCCAGCATTCGGGGGGCCGGGGGCAGCAACACCGGGGAGCTGTTTTTT

J gene: TRBJ1-4
V gene: TRBV5-1
D gene: -
clone size: -
CDR3 protein: CASSPEGVHEKLFF
CDR3 DNA: TGCGCCAGCAGCCCGGAGGGTGTTCATGAAAAACTGTTTTTT

J gene: TRBJ2-5
V gene: TRBV5-1
D gene: TRBD1
clone size: -
CDR3 protein: CASSLAARGQGFSETQYF
CDR3 DNA: TGCGCCAGCAGCTTGGCCGCTAGAGGACAGGGTTTTTCGGAGACCCAGTACTTC

J gene: TRBJ1-1
V gene: TRBV5-1
D gene: TRBD1
clone size: -
CDR3 protein: CASSLRPGQAEMNTEAFF
CDR3 DNA: TGCGCCAGCAGCTTAAGGCCGGGACAGGCTGAAATGAACACTGAAGCTTTCTTT

J gene: TRBJ1-1
V gene: TRBV29-1
D gene: -
clone size: -
CDR3 protein: CSSRQTNTEAFF
CDR3 DNA: TGCAGCTCAAGACAGACGAACACTGAAGCTTTCTTT

J gene: TRBJ1-2
V gene: TRBV4-1
D gene: -
clone size: -
CDR3 protein: CASSQVTGYGYTF
CDR3 DNA: TGCGCCAGCAGCCAAGTTACAGGCTATGGCTACACCTTC

J gene: TRBJ1-4
V gene: TRBV29-1
D gene: TRBD1
clone size: -
CDR3 protein: CSASGTGGGKLFF
CDR3 DNA: TGCAGCGCCTCGGGGACAGGGGGAGGAAAACTGTTTTTT

J gene: TRBJ1-2
V gene: TRBV6-2/TRBV6-3
D gene: TRBD1
clone size: few
CDR3 protein: CASSAGQGTGYTF
CDR3 DNA: TGTGCCAGCAGTGCGGGACAGGGTACCGGCTACACCTTC

J gene: TRBJ1-2
V gene: TRBV2
D gene: TRBD1
clone size: -
CDR3 protein: CASSLTGVNGYTF
CDR3 DNA: TGTGCCAGCAGTCTGACAGGGGTAAACGGCTACACCTTC

J gene: TRBJ1-2
V gene: TRBV18
D gene: TRBD1
clone size: -
CDR3 protein: CASSPRVVGTGGDYGYTF
CDR3 DNA: TGTGCCAGCTCACCACGGGTCGTCGGGACAGGGGGCGACTATGGCTACACCTTC

J gene: TRBJ1-1
V gene: TRBV9
D gene: TRBD1
clone size: once
CDR3 protein: CASSLRPGTGRTEAFF
CDR3 DNA: TGTGCCAGCAGCCTTCGCCCCGGGACAGGGAGGACTGAAGCTTTCTTT

J gene: TRBJ1-6
V gene: TRBV5-1
D gene: TRBD1
clone size: once
CDR3 protein: CASSLGDRRSSYNSPLHF
CDR3 DNA: TGCGCCAGCAGCTTGGGGGACAGGCGTAGCTCCTATAATTCACCCCTCCACTTT

J gene: TRBJ2-1
V gene: TRBV6-4
D gene: -
clone size: -
CDR3 protein: CASSGTAGGEQFF
CDR3 DNA: TGTGCCAGCTCCGGGACTGCAGGCGGGGAGCAGTTCTTC

J gene: TRBJ1-2
V gene: TRBV15
D gene: -
clone size: once
CDR3 protein: CATSRDGGGRNYGYTF
CDR3 DNA: TGTGCCACCAGCAGAGATGGGGGAGGTCGTAACTATGGCTACACCTTC

J gene: TRBJ2-6
V gene: TRBV18
D gene: -
clone size: -
CDR3 protein: CASSPTSSGANVLTF
CDR3 DNA: TGTGCCAGCTCACCTACATCCTCTGGGGCCAACGTCCTGACTTTC

J gene: TRBJ2-7
V gene: TRBV11-2
D gene: -
clone size: few
CDR3 protein: CASSLLTGIGGEQYF
CDR3 DNA: TGTGCCAGCAGCCTATTGACAGGGATCGGGGGAGAGCAGTACTTC

J gene: TRBJ1-4
V gene: TRBV2
D gene: TRBD1
clone size: few
CDR3 protein: CASSPQGAEKLFF
CDR3 DNA: TGTGCCAGCAGTCCACAGGGGGCCGAAAAACTGTTTTTT

J gene: TRBJ2-2
V gene: TRBV5-1
D gene: -
clone size: -
CDR3 protein: CASSLSTGPGSGELFF
CDR3 DNA: TGCGCCAGCAGCTTGTCCACAGGCCCTGGATCCGGGGAGCTGTTTTTT

J gene: TRBJ2-1
V gene: TRBV11-3
D gene: TRBD1
clone size: -
CDR3 protein: CASSHRQGTYNEQFF
CDR3 DNA: TGTGCCAGCAGCCATAGACAGGGCACATACAATGAGCAGTTCTTC

J gene: TRBJ1-2
V gene: TRBV5-4
D gene: -
clone size: once
CDR3 protein: CASSSMAGYGYTF
CDR3 DNA: TGTGCCAGCAGCTCCATGGCTGGCTATGGCTACACCTTC

J gene: TRBJ2-7
V gene: TRBV2
D gene: -
clone size: -
CDR3 protein: CASRQTYEQYF
CDR3 DNA: TGTGCCAGCAGACAGACCTACGAGCAGTACTTC

J gene: TRBJ2-7
V gene: TRBV2
D gene: TRBD2
clone size: -
CDR3 protein: CASSEENSGGYYEQYF
CDR3 DNA: TGTGCCAGCAGTGAGGAAAACAGCGGGGGCTACTACGAGCAGTACTTC

J gene: TRBJ2-1
V gene: TRBV7-9
D gene: TRBD2
clone size: -
CDR3 protein: CASTRLAGVDEQFF
CDR3 DNA: TGTGCCAGCACCCGACTAGCGGGGGTGGATGAGCAGTTCTTC

J gene: TRBJ1-2
V gene: TRBV7-9
D gene: -
clone size: -
CDR3 protein: CASSPPSVRAGLGYTF
CDR3 DNA: TGTGCCAGCAGCCCGCCCTCCGTGAGGGCAGGCCTAGGCTACACCTTC